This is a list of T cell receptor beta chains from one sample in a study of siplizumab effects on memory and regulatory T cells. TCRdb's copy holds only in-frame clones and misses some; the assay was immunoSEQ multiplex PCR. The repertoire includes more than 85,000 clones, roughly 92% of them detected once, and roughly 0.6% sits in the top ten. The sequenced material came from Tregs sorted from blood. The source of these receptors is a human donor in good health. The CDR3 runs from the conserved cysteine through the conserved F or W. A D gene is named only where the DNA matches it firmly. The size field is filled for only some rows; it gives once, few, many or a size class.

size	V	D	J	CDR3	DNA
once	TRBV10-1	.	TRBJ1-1	CASSETKGQPNTEAFF	TGCGCCAGCAGTGAGACTAAAGGACAGCCGAACACTGAAGCTTTCTTT
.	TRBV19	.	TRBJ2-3	CASSTSWGNRDTQYF	TGTGCCAGTAGCACTTCATGGGGAAATAGAGATACGCAGTATTTT
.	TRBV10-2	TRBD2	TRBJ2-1	CASRSGTSGRGEQFF	TGCGCCAGCAGATCCGGGACTAGCGGGAGAGGTGAGCAGTTCTTC
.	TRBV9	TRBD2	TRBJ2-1	CASSLTSGTQFF	TGTGCCAGCAGCCTGACTAGCGGGACGCAGTTCTTC
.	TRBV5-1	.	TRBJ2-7	CASRGTQGVHEQYF	TGCGCCAGCAGAGGGACTCAGGGCGTCCACGAGCAGTACTTC
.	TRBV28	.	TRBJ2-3	CASSFTGPPSDTQYF	TGTGCCAGCAGTTTCACCGGGCCCCCCAGTGATACGCAGTATTTT
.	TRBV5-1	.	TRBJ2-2	CASSLAIWGTGDGELFF	TGCGCCAGCAGCTTGGCCATCTGGGGTACTGGGGACGGGGAGCTGTTTTTT
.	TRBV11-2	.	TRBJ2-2	CASSLVTWPGELFF	TGTGCCAGCAGCTTAGTGACCTGGCCCGGGGAGCTGTTTTTT
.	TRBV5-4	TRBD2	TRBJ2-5	CASSLYFPGGGGTQYF	TGTGCCAGCAGCTTATATTTCCCGGGTGGCGGGGGGACCCAGTACTTC
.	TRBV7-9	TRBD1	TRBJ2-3	CASSLTGVGDTQYF	TGTGCCAGCAGCCTCACAGGGGTGGGAGATACGCAGTATTTT
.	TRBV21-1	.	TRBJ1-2	CASSRRPRFYGYTF	TGTGCCAGCAGCAGACGCCCGAGATTTTATGGCTACACCTTC
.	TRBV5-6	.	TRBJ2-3	CASSLNLLDTQYF	TGTGCCAGCAGCTTGAATTTACTTGATACGCAGTATTTT
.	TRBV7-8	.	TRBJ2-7	CASSLVLYEQYF	TGTGCCAGCAGCTTAGTGCTCTACGAGCAGTACTTC
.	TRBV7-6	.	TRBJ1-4	CASSFKASGYEKLFF	TGTGCCAGCAGCTTTAAGGCCTCAGGATATGAAAAACTGTTTTTT
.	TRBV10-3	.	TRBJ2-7	CAIRRGTVVNEQYF	TGTGCCATCCGAAGGGGGACCGTCGTAAACGAGCAGTACTTC
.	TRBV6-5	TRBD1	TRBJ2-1	CASALRGPDNEQFF	TGTGCCAGCGCTTTGAGGGGGCCCGACAATGAGCAGTTCTTC
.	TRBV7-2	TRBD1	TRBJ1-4	CASSLGTGANNEKLFF	TGTGCCAGCAGCTTAGGGACAGGAGCTAATAATGAAAAACTGTTTTTT
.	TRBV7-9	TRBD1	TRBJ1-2	CASSLLFTGEDGYTF	TGTGCCAGCAGCTTACTCTTCACAGGGGAAGATGGCTACACCTTC
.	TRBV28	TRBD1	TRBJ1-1	CASSSRDRVFFTEAFF	TGTGCCAGCAGTTCCCGGGACAGGGTGTTTTTCACTGAAGCTTTCTTT
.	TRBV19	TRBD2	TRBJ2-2	CASRWYSGTRKSTGELFF	TGTGCCAGTAGATGGTATTCCGGGACTAGAAAATCCACCGGGGAGCTGTTTTTT
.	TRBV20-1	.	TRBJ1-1	CSAREGAEAFF	TGCAGTGCTAGAGAGGGGGCTGAAGCTTTCTTT
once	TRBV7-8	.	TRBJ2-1	CASSLGTTTYNEQFF	TGTGCCAGCAGCTTAGGTACTACCACCTACAATGAGCAGTTCTTC
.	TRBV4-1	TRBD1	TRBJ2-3	CASSQGGQVGDTQYF	TGCGCCAGCAGCCAAGGGGGACAGGTGGGGGATACGCAGTATTTT
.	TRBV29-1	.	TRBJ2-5	CSVGSLNQETQYF	TGCAGCGTTGGATCGCTAAACCAAGAGACCCAGTACTTC
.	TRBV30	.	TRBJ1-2	CAWNPGGWGGTGYTF	TGTGCCTGGAATCCCGGTGGGTGGGGTGGAACTGGCTACACCTTC
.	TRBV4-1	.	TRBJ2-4	CASSPAVLDLLAKNIQYF	TGCGCCAGCAGCCCGGCGGTCCTAGACCTTCTAGCCAAAAACATTCAGTACTTC
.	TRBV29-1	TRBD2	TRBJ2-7	CSVEAGRGYEQYF	TGCAGCGTTGAAGCGGGGAGGGGCTACGAGCAGTACTTC
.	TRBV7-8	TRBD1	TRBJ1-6	CASSSLQGAHPYNSPLHF	TGTGCCAGCAGCTCATTACAGGGGGCGCACCCCTATAATTCACCCCTCCACTTT
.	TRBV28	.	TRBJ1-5	CASSLTVYQPQHF	TGTGCCAGCAGTTTGACAGTTTATCAGCCCCAGCATTTT
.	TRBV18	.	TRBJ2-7	CASSLQGYEQYF	TGTGCCAGCTCGTTACAGGGCTACGAGCAGTACTTC
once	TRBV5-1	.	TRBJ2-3	CAIEGGTFTDTQYF	TGCGCCATCGAGGGGGGCACCTTCACAGATACGCAGTATTTT
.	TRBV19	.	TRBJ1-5	CASSISGGQPQHF	TGTGCCAGTAGTATCTCGGGGGGTCAGCCCCAGCATTTT
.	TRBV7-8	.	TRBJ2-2	CASSRTGTTNTGELFF	TGTGCCAGCAGCAGAACCGGGACAACGAACACCGGGGAGCTGTTTTTT
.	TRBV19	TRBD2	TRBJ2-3	CASSNPPSGIGTDTQYF	TGTGCCAGTAGTAACCCCCCTAGCGGGATAGGTACAGATACGCAGTATTTT
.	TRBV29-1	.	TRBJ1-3	CSVGAGPNSGNTIYF	TGCAGCGTGGGGGCGGGGCCCAACTCTGGAAACACCATATATTTT
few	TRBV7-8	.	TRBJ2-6	CASSPRPHLGGANVLTF	TGTGCCAGCAGCCCTCGACCGCACCTAGGTGGGGCCAACGTCCTGACTTTC
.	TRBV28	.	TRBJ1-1	CASSWGGRRNTEAFF	TGTGCCAGCAGTTGGGGGGGGAGGAGGAACACTGAAGCTTTCTTT
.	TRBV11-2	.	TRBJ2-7	CASSKGGTGGEQYF	TGTGCCAGCAGCAAGGGGGGGACAGGAGGAGAGCAGTACTTC
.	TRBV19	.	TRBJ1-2	CASTTGFDYGYTF	TGTGCCAGTACAACAGGATTCGACTATGGCTACACCTTC
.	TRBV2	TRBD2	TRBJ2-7	CASSNRGLAIYEQYF	TGTGCCAGCAGTAATAGAGGACTAGCGATCTACGAGCAGTACTTC
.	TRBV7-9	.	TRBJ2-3	CASSFRGALSTDTQYF	TGTGCCAGCAGCTTTAGGGGGGCCCTTAGCACAGATACGCAGTATTTT
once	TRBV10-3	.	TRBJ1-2	CAISETKYGYTF	TGTGCCATCAGTGAAACAAAGTATGGCTACACCTTC
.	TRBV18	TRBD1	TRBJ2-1	CASSPPRTGSYNEQFF	TGTGCCAGCTCACCACCGCGGACAGGGAGCTACAATGAGCAGTTCTTC
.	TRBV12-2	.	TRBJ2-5	CASRSRDPPEGWTETQYF	TGTGCAAGTCGCTCTAGGGACCCCCCAGAAGGTTGGACAGAGACCCAGTACTTC
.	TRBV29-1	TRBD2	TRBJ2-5	CSVGTSGRKETQYF	TGCAGCGTCGGGACTAGCGGACGGAAAGAGACCCAGTACTTC
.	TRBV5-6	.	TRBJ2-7	CASSSPSNEQYF	TGTGCCAGCAGCTCCCCATCCAACGAGCAGTACTTC
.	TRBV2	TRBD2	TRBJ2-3	CARRLMASGSPDTQYF	TGTGCCAGACGTCTTATGGCTAGCGGGAGCCCAGATACGCAGTATTTT
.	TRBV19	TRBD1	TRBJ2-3	CASSEQGQDTQYF	TGTGCCAGTAGTGAACAGGGGCAAGATACGCAGTATTTT
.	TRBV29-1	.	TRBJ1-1	CSVRTVNTEAFF	TGCAGCGTTAGAACAGTGAACACTGAAGCTTTCTTT
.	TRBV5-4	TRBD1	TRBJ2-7	CASSRDSGPYEQYF	TGTGCCAGCAGCCGGGACAGCGGACCCTACGAGCAGTACTTC
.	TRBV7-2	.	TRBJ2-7	CASSLFRSYEQYF	TGTGCCAGCAGCTTATTTAGGTCCTACGAGCAGTACTTC
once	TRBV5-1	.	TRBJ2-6	CASSSTGTGANVLTF	TGCGCCAGCAGCTCTACGGGTACTGGGGCCAACGTCCTGACTTTC
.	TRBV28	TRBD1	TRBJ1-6	CASSPTWGQQNSPLHF	TGTGCCAGCAGCCCGACGTGGGGACAGCAGAATTCACCCCTCCACTTT
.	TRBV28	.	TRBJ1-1	CASSVNIGVREAFF	TGTGCCAGCTCAGTTAATATCGGGGTGCGAGAAGCTTTCTTT
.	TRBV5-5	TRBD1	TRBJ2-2	CASSLTGAGTGELFF	TGTGCCAGCAGCTTGACAGGGGCTGGAACCGGGGAGCTGTTTTTT